These 26 T cell receptor beta chains share one sample of origin, sequenced in a study of blood T cell repertoires in COVID-19. The table came from immunoSEQ multiplex PCR; TCRdb's copy has only in-frame clones and leaves some out. The table has about 360,000 clones, around 87% seen once. The sequenced sample was peripheral blood. The receptors here all came from a human donor in a cohort sampled during active COVID-19.

This clone was recorded a few times. This chain uses TRBV4-1 with TRBJ2-7; D possibly corresponds to TRBD2 (5 bases). This CDR3 is 12 amino acids long. Trimming took off 4 bases at V and 3 bases at J, with 7 bases between the two ends. Germline-derived CDR1 and CDR2 are MGHRA and YSYEKL. The CDR3 sequence: CASSLSGYEQYF. The CDR3 coding sequence is TGCGCCAGCAGCCTCAGCGGCTACGAGCAGTACTTC.

This chain uses TRBV7-8 with TRBJ2-1, with 15 bases identical to TRBD2. V gave up 5 bases and J gave up 5 bases; unmatched junction bases: 10. The germline V gene has CDR1 SGHVS and CDR2 FQNEAQ. There are 18 residues in the CDR3. CDR3 amino acids: CASSPGLAGGPRDNEQFF. The CDR3 DNA follows: TGTGCCAGCAGCCCCGGACTAGCGGGGGGGCCGCGGGACAATGAGCAGTTCTTC.

This clone was found once. CDR3 nucleotides: TGTGCCATCAGTCTAACCGGGACTAGCGGTACAGATACGCAGTATTTT. Translation gives CAISLTGTSGTDTQYF. The chain couples TRBV10-3 to TRBJ2-3, with 11 bases fitting TRBD2. The germline CDR1 and CDR2 sequences are ENHRY and SYGVKD. CDR3 length: 16 amino acids. V lost 5 bases, J lost 3 bases, and 7 bases stayed unmatched.

This clone showed up just a few times. The chain carries TRBV6-1 and TRBJ2-3; 10 bases line up with TRBD2. The junction had 7 bases not matched to a gene; V was cut back by 2 bases and J by 2 bases. The germline V gene has CDR1 MNHNS and CDR2 SASEGT. The length of the CDR3 is 17 residues. The DNA for the CDR3 is TGTGCCAGCAGTGAAACCCCCCTAGCGGGAGTCACAGATACGCAGTATTTT. It encodes CASSETPLAGVTDTQYF.

This rearrangement joins TRBV24-1 to TRBJ1-4; tentatively, D is TRBD1 (6 bases). The CDR3 extends over 11 amino acids. Germline CDR1 is KGHDR and CDR2 is SFDVKD. Trimming removed 5 bases from V and 16 bases from J, with 13 bases in between. CDR3 in DNA: TGTGCCACCAGTGTTCCCGGCAGGGGGTTTTTT. It encodes CATSVPGRGFF.

The rearrangement joins TRBV6-5 to TRBJ1-6; D unresolved. The CDR3 length is 13 residues. Germline V gives CDR1 MNHEY, CDR2 SVGAGI. The V and J ends lost 6 bases and 7 bases respectively, with 10 bases between them. CDR3 DNA sequence: TGTGCCAGCAGCCCGGTCCGCAATTCACCCCTCCACTTT. This encodes CASSPVRNSPLHF.

The chain is built from TRBV30 and TRBJ2-1; the D gene is possibly TRBD2 (6 bases). In germline, CDR1 is GTSNPN, CDR2 SVGIG (reference sequence). V lost 8 bases and J lost 13, with 24 bases in between. The CDR3 loop spans 13 amino acids. Here the CDR3 reads CARDSGGPLPQFF. The DNA for the CDR3 is TGTGCCAGAGACTCCGGGGGTCCCCTTCCCCAGTTCTTC.

This chain joins TRBV19 and TRBJ1-5; D call uncertain. CDR1 and CDR2 from the germline V gene are LNHDA and SQIVND (reference sequence). The CDR3 extends over 14 amino acids. Trimming cost V 0 bases and J 3 bases, with 6 bases left between them. The CDR3 DNA is TGTGCCAGTAGTATAGAACAGCTCAATCAGCCCCAGCATTTT. Amino acids: CASSIEQLNQPQHF.

In DNA form, the CDR3 reads TGTGCCAGCAGTGCGGCCCAGGAGGAGTACTTC. Protein product: CASSAAQEEYF. The chain uses TRBV2 and TRBJ2-7; maybe TRBD2 (5 bases). Trimming removed 4 bases from V and 11 bases from J, with 12 bases in between. Germline CDR1 and CDR2: SNHLY and FYNNEI. The CDR3 length is 11 residues.

The chain carries TRBV2 and TRBJ1-1; maybe TRBD1 (6 bases). This CDR3 contains 13 residues. Germline CDR1 and CDR2: SNHLY and FYNNEI. Deletions cut 8 bases from V and 4 bases from J, with 14 bases between. CDR3 nucleotides: TGTGCCAGCGATAGCAGGGGAGCCACTGAAGCTTTCTTT. Translated: CASDSRGATEAFF.

The chain employs TRBV27 and TRBJ1-2; D is uncertain. The CDR3 sequence is 16 residues long. Germline values: CDR1 MNHEY, CDR2 SMNVEV (reference sequence). Trimming removed 2 bases at V and 6 bases at J, with 19 bases between. Here the CDR3 DNA reads TGTGCCAGCAGTTTAAGTGGGCCGCGGGTGTTAGATGGCTACACCTTC. Translation: CASSLSGPRVLDGYTF.

This clone was recorded only once. V usage is TRBV7-2 and J usage is TRBJ2-3, with D tentatively TRBD2 (6 bases). The CDR3 totals 14 residues. Germline V gene data show CDR1 as SGHTA and CDR2 as FQGNSA. V was clipped by 5 bases and J by 5 bases, with 14 bases between them. CDR3 DNA sequence: TGTGCCAGCAGCCCCTCTAGCGAGGGAGATACGCAGTATTTT. Translated: CASSPSSEGDTQYF.

Comments on this clone: The same CDR3 also results from other DNA sequences found in this sample. This chain links TRBV9 with TRBJ2-1; 10 bases are a match to TRBD2. Germline CDR1 is SGDLS and CDR2 is YYNGEE. The CDR3 is 15 amino acids. Trimming removed 0 bases from V and 4 bases from J; junction bases left unmatched: 1. The CDR3 bases are TGTGCCAGCAGCGTAGGACTAGCGGGTTACAATGAGCAGTTCTTC. Translated: CASSVGLAGYNEQFF. The full variable domain, in which reference TRBV9 and TRBJ2-1 provide the parts outside the CDR3, is DSGVTQTPKHLITATGQRVTLRCSPRSGDLSVYWYQQSLDQGLQFLIQYYNGEERAKGNILERFSAQQFPDLHSELNLSSLELGDSALYFCASSVGLAGYNEQFFGPGTRLTVL.

The rearrangement joins TRBV5-4 to TRBJ2-3; 9 bases align to TRBD2. V shed 0 bases, J shed 0 bases, and the junction held 2 bases outside the gene matches. The CDR3 is 16 residues long. The V gene's germline CDR1 is SGHNT and CDR2 YYREEE (reference sequence). Written as DNA, the CDR3 is TGTGCCAGCAGCTTGGGCCTAGCGGGAAGCACAGATACGCAGTATTTT. This translates into CASSLGLAGSTDTQYF.

The chain uses TRBV30 and TRBJ1-4, with D possibly matching TRBD1 (6 bases). Germline CDR1 and CDR2: GTSNPN and SVGIG (reference sequence). CDR3 length: 12 residues. The CDR3 DNA sequence: TGTGCGGGGGCAGGGGCGAGGGAAAAACTGTTTTTT. Protein: CAGAGAREKLFF. The full variable domain, completed using reference TRBV30 and TRBJ1-4, is SQTIHQWPATLVQPVGSPLSLECTVEGTSNPNLYWYRQAAGRGLQLLFYSVGIGQISSEVPQNLSASRPQDRQFILSSKKLLLSDSGFYLCAGAGAREKLFFGSGTQLSVL.

This chain links TRBV30 with TRBJ2-5; maybe TRBD2 (7 bases). The CDR3 length is 12 residues. Germline assignment: CDR1 GTSNPN and CDR2 SVGIG (reference sequence). Trimming took off 3 bases at V and 8 bases at J, with 13 bases between the two ends. The CDR3 bases are TGTGCCTGGAGAGGCGGGGGCGAAACCCAGTACTTC. Translating gives CAWRGGGETQYF. Using reference TRBV30 and TRBJ2-5 for the parts outside the CDR3, the full variable domain is SQTIHQWPATLVQPVGSPLSLECTVEGTSNPNLYWYRQAAGRGLQLLFYSVGIGQISSEVPQNLSASRPQDRQFILSSKKLLLSDSGFYLCAWRGGGETQYFGPGTRLLVL.

The chain links TRBV21-1 to TRBJ2-1; TRBD2 is taken as the D call from the table, unchecked against the DNA. TRBV21-1 is tagged as a pseudogene. CDR3 length: 16 amino acids. The CDR3 loop is CASSNPGTRVQDEQFF. Here the CDR3 DNA reads TGTGCCAGCAGCAACCCCGGGACTAGGGTGCAAGATGAGCAGTTCTTC.

This chain connects TRBV27 to TRBJ2-7; 9 bases fit TRBD2. The CDR3 is 11 residues long. Germline assignment: CDR1 MNHEY and CDR2 SMNVEV (reference sequence). CDR3 coding DNA: TGTGATGGGCGGGGGGGTTACGAGCAGTACTTC. Protein sequence: CDGRGGYEQYF.

The chain has TRBV27 and TRBJ2-5; 7 nucleotides agree with TRBD2. Germline assignment: CDR1 MNHEY and CDR2 SMNVEV (reference sequence). The junction had 13 bases not matched to a gene; V was cut back by 2 bases and J by 1 base. CDR3 length: 18 residues. The CDR3 sequence is CASSLRLGGKGFQETQYF. For the CDR3, the DNA is TGTGCCAGCAGTTTACGCCTCGGGGGGAAAGGTTTCCAAGAGACCCAGTACTTC.

The chain carries TRBV9 and TRBJ1-6; D is unclear. The V end was cut by 0 bases, the J end by 7 bases, with 5 bases between. This CDR3 is built from 13 residues. Looked up from germline, CDR1 is SGDLS and CDR2 is YYNGEE. The CDR3 sequence is CASSVVPNSPLHF. Here the CDR3 DNA reads TGTGCCAGCAGCGTAGTCCCGAATTCACCCCTCCACTTT.

In nucleotides, the CDR3 is TGTGCCAGTAGTAGCCGACAGGCGAAGCAGTTCTTC. It translates to CASSSRQAKQFF. This chain connects TRBV19 to TRBJ2-1, with a weak D call TRBD1 (6 bases). The V end lost 4 bases, the J end lost 11 bases, and 12 bases lay between the germline ends. Per germline, CDR1 LNHDA and CDR2 SQIVND (reference sequence). The CDR3 is 12 residues long.

This chain links TRBV2 with TRBJ1-5; 10 positions match TRBD1. Germline V gives CDR1 SNHLY, CDR2 FYNNEI. The CDR3 spans 16 residues. Trimming took 1 base from V and 2 from J; bases not matched to a gene: 2. This CDR3 reads CASSEGTGGGNQPQHF. In nucleotides, the CDR3 is TGTGCCAGCAGTGAAGGGACAGGGGGTGGCAATCAGCCCCAGCATTTT.

The chain is built from TRBV7-9 and TRBJ2-3; unclear D gene. V lost 3 bases and J lost 2, with 12 bases in between. The CDR3 length is 15 residues. CDR1 and CDR2 from the germline V gene are SEHNR and FQNEAQ (reference sequence). The CDR3: CASSLLVGITDTQYF. In DNA form, the CDR3 reads TGTGCCAGCAGCTTGCTAGTCGGAATCACAGATACGCAGTATTTT. Full variable domain (rest looked up from reference TRBV7-9 and TRBJ2-3): DTGVSQNPRHKITKRGQNVTFRCDPISEHNRLYWYRQTLGQGPEFLTYFQNEAQLEKSRLLSDRFSAERPKGSFSTLEIQRTEQGDSAMYLCASSLLVGITDTQYFGPGTRLTVL.

In this sample, this clone turned up once. The rearrangement uses TRBV11-2 and TRBJ1-2, with 7 nucleotides matching TRBD1. Germline-derived CDR1 and CDR2 are SGHAT and FQNNGV. V was pared by 0 bases and J by 7 bases, with 8 bases of the junction left unmatched. The CDR3 runs 15 residues. CDR3 sequence reads: CASSLDLNRGSGYTF. The CDR3 nucleotides are TGTGCCAGCAGCTTAGATCTAAACAGGGGTAGTGGCTACACCTTC.

The chain uses TRBV6-5 and TRBJ1-5; maybe TRBD1 (5 bases). Germline V lookup: CDR1 MNHEY, CDR2 SVGAGI. The V end lost 2 bases, the J end lost 4 bases, and 12 bases lay between the germline ends. CDR3 length: 15 amino acids. Here the CDR3 reads CASSYGQGGNQPQHF. The CDR3 DNA sequence: TGTGCCAGCAGTTACGGGCAGGGAGGGAATCAGCCCCAGCATTTT.

V is TRBV24-1 and J is TRBJ1-3, with D tentatively TRBD1 (6 bases). The CDR3 sequence is 17 residues long. V lost 2 bases and J lost 1, with 14 bases in between. The germline V gene encodes CDR1 KGHDR and CDR2 SFDVKD. The DNA for the CDR3 is TGTGCCACCAGTGATTACCCCCGGACAGAATCTGGAAACACCATATATTTT. This encodes CATSDYPRTESGNTIYF.